The text below deals with one T cell receptor beta chain. The antigen remains undetermined. These data originate in a study of graft-versus-host responses after intestinal transplantation. Looking at the study overall: Induction with anti-thymocyte globulin, then tacrolimus and steroids for around three years, was given to all recipients. Study-level results: Early declines in HvG clones that occurred post-transplant were associated with peak circulating GvH clone levels. Subjects displaying graft-donor T cell macrochimerism possessed elevated graft-versus-host to host-versus-graft clonal ratios inside allografts.

Sequenced by immunoSEQ multiplex PCR; TCRdb stores in-frame clones only, minus some. The data hold some 110,000 clones, with about 92% observed a single time. The CDR3 length is 12 residues. V was trimmed by 1 base and J by 4 bases, leaving 7 bases between them. Germline CDR1 and CDR2: SQVTM and ANQGSEA. This sequence was found in a human donor who was the organ donor for an intestinal transplant. The gene calls are TRBV29-1 and TRBJ1-1; a possible D gene is TRBD1 (5 bases). Sequences were derived from unstimulated CD8+ T cells sorted from spleen or lymph node cells, sampled before transplant. CDR3 sequence (DNA): TGCAGCGTTGAAGGCGGGGGCACTGAAGCTTTCTTT. It encodes CSVEGGGTEAFF.